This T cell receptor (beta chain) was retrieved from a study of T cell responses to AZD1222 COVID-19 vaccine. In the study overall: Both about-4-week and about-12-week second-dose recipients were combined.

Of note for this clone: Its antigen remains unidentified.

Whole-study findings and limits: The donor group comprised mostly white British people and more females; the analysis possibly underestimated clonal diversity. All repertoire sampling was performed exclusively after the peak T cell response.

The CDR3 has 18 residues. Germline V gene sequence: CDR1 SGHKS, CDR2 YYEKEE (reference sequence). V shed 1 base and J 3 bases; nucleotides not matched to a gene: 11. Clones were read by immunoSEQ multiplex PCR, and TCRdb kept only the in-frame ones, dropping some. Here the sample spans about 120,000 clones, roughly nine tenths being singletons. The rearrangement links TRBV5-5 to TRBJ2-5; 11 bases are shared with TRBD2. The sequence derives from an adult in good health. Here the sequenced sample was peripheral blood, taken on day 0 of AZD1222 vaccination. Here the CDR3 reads CASSLTIAGGRLEETQYF. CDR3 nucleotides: TGTGCCAGCAGCTTGACCATAGCGGGAGGGCGGCTGGAAGAGACCCAGTACTTC.